This T cell receptor (beta chain) was found in a study of shared clonotypes between healthy human individuals. All donors qualified as healthy HIV-negative adults and had experienced no recent acute infections or vaccinations. This CDR3 has 13 amino acids. CDR1 is SGHTA, CDR2 FQGNSA, per germline. The V gene lost 5 bases and the J gene lost 7 bases, with 14 bases spanning the gap. Some clones are missing from TCRdb's copy, which holds only in-frame ones; the method was immunoSEQ multiplex PCR. The repertoire consists of about 1 million clones, with roughly 75% occurring once and the leading ten covering around 1.4%.

The TCR sequence derives from a man younger than 35 in good health. The sample taken for sequencing was memory CD4+ T cells sorted from blood. Noted subset: CD45RA-negative fraction. The genes are TRBV7-2 and TRBJ1-2; D may be TRBD1 (5 bases). The chain's CDR3 is CASSPRQGRGYTF. CDR3 DNA sequence: TGTGCCAGCAGCCCAAGGCAGGGCCGTGGCTACACCTTC.